This TCR beta chain was identified in a study of blood T cell repertoires in COVID-19. There are 12 residues in the CDR3. Germline trimming cut 7 bases from V and 9 bases from J; bases unmatched to any gene: 3. Looked up from germline, CDR1 is MNHEY and CDR2 is SVGAGI. Clones were sequenced by immunoSEQ multiplex PCR, and TCRdb holds only the in-frame ones, with some missing. The sample lists 150,000 to 200,000 clones; around 92% were seen once. The clonotype originates from a man aged 25 to 45 with COVID-19, enrolled during active disease. The V gene is TRBV6-5, the J gene TRBJ1-6, with 7 bases identical to TRBD1. Sequencing was carried out using peripheral blood. The CDR3 DNA reads TGTGCCAGCATTACAGGGGCTTCACCCCTCCACTTT. As protein: CASITGASPLHF.